The 8 T cell receptor beta chains reported below all come from one sample, sequenced in a study of OX40 agonist ivuxolimab in advanced cancers. Using immunoSEQ multiplex PCR, the repertoire was profiled, and TCRdb retains in-frame clones only, with some absent. The sample contains about 24,000 clones, roughly 90% of which appear only once. The specimen comprised CD4+ or CD8+ T cells sorted from blood, sampled in a trial of the OX40 agonist ivuxolimab. These receptors all come from an adult with an advanced solid tumor such as melanoma, head and neck, liver or kidney cancer.

The gene calls are TRBV28 and TRBJ2-3; 10 positions agree with TRBD1. The CDR3 covers 15 residues. Trimming cost V 2 bases and J 3 bases; bases outside gene matches: 2. Germline values: CDR1 MDHEN, CDR2 SYDVKM. CDR3 in amino acids: CASSLRGQGTDTQYF. The CDR3 nucleotides are TGTGCCAGCAGTTTAAGGGGACAGGGGACAGATACGCAGTATTTT.

The chain is built from TRBV27 and TRBJ1-1; D is uncertain. The V end was cut by 7 bases, the J end by 1 base, with 10 bases between. The CDR3 length is 13 residues. Germline V gives CDR1 MNHEY, CDR2 SMNVEV (reference sequence). The CDR3 bases are TGTGCCAGCACTAAAGCAGGGAACACTGAAGCTTTCTTT. Translated, it gives CASTKAGNTEAFF.

J is TRBJ2-3 and V is TRBV28; 11 positions match TRBD2. The ends lost 6 bases at V and 3 bases at J; junction bases unmatched: 8. CDR3 size: 16 residues. Germline assignment: CDR1 MDHEN and CDR2 SYDVKM. CDR3 in DNA: TGTGCCAGCAGGGTAGCGGGGGGGCCTGTTACAGATACGCAGTATTTT. It yields the protein CASRVAGGPVTDTQYF.

The chain couples TRBV29-1 to TRBJ2-1, with unresolved D. This CDR3 contains 15 residues. V was shortened by 3 bases and J by 1 base, with 13 bases between the two germline ends. CDR1 is SQVTM, CDR2 ANQGSEA, per germline. The chain's CDR3 is CSVDGLQRSYNEQFF. CDR3 DNA sequence: TGCAGCGTTGATGGATTACAGCGATCCTACAATGAGCAGTTCTTC.

The V gene is TRBV27, the J gene TRBJ2-7; D is uncertain. Trimming removed 7 bases from V and 0 bases from J, with 13 bases in between. This CDR3 has 14 amino acids. CDR1 and CDR2 (germline): MNHEY, SMNVEV (reference sequence). The CDR3 spells CASKAQRFSYEQYF. The CDR3 DNA reads TGTGCCAGCAAAGCCCAGCGTTTCTCCTACGAGCAGTACTTC.

The chain joins TRBV4-3 to TRBJ1-6, with D uncertain. This CDR3 spans 16 amino acids. V dropped 0 bases and J dropped 6 bases, with 12 bases sitting between them. Germline CDR1 and CDR2: LGHNA and YSLEER. The CDR3 nucleotides read TGCGCCAGCAGCCAAGATATAGGTACCTTTAATTCACCCCTCCACTTT. Residues: CASSQDIGTFNSPLHF.

A few counts support this clone. This sequence joins TRBV29-1 and TRBJ1-1, with D unresolved. Trimming left V 5 bases short and J 1 base short, with 5 bases between. CDR1 is SQVTM, CDR2 ANQGSEA, per germline. CDR3 length: 11 amino acids. The CDR3 spells CSVSGNTEAFF. The CDR3, as DNA: TGCAGCGTTTCTGGGAACACTGAAGCTTTCTTT.

V usage is TRBV6-5 and J usage is TRBJ2-7; tentative D call: TRBD1 (6 bases). This CDR3 comprises 15 residues. The V gene's germline CDR1 is MNHEY and CDR2 SVGAGI. V lost 0 bases to trimming and J lost 3 bases, with 12 bases between them. The DNA for the CDR3 is TGTGCCAGCAGTTACTCGCTGGGGGCCGGCTACGAGCAGTACTTC. The encoded protein is CASSYSLGAGYEQYF.